Described below is a single T cell receptor (beta chain) sequence and its context. This specimen belongs to a study of blood T cell repertoires in COVID-19. As for the study in general: Specimens from acute and convalescent COVID-19 originated in the United States, Italy and Spain. The cDNA or gDNA used as material had been derived from T cells, B-cell-depleted T cells, or PBMCs.

The length of the CDR3 is 15 residues. V was clipped by 1 base and J by 4 bases, with 15 bases between them. Germline loops: CDR1 SGHKS, CDR2 YYEKEE (reference sequence). In the original workflow: The authors estimated nucleated cell counts from reference gene primer amplification. Method: immunoSEQ multiplex PCR; TCRdb's copy keeps in-frame clones and lacks some. V and J calls and clone size follow that table, whereas D and trimming were derived from the DNA. The data hold under 200,000 clones, with around 80% observed a single time. The TCR was taken from a man aged 55 to 69 with acute or convalescent COVID-19. Sequenced sample: peripheral blood. This chain links TRBV5-5 with TRBJ2-7, with TRBD2 as a possible D gene (5 bases). The CDR3 spells CASSLTGSGFYEQYF. In nucleotides, the CDR3 is TGTGCCAGCAGCTTGACGGGGTCGGGATTTTACGAGCAGTACTTC. The whole variable domain, remainder taken from reference TRBV5-5 and TRBJ2-7, is DAGVTQSPTHLIKTRGQQVTLRCSPISGHKSVSWYQQVLGQGPQFIFQYYEKEERGRGNFPDRFSARQFPNYSSELNVNALLLGDSALYLCASSLTGSGFYEQYFGPGTRLTVT.